This TCR beta chain came from a study of tumor-infiltrating lymphocytes in localized non-small cell lung cancer. Turning to the study itself: Resected tumor was paired with non-adjacent uninvolved lung from the same patient. Broader study findings: TCRbeta sequencing showed higher T cell infiltration in tumors than uninvolved lung.

Here immunoSEQ multiplex PCR was the method, and the copy in TCRdb shows in-frame clones only, minus some. Of some 5,000 clones listed, approximately 95% are singletons. Concerning this clone itself: Its antigen remains unknown.

The specimen was uninvolved lung tissue not adjacent to the tumor. The receptor comes from a human donor with non-small cell lung cancer.

The CDR3 spells CASSPSGRSGTGELFF. The CDR3 DNA is TGTGCCAGCAGCCCTAGCGGGAGGTCGGGCACCGGGGAGCTGTTTTTT. The rearrangement joins TRBV5-4 to TRBJ2-2; 11 bases match TRBD2. The germline gives CDR1 SGHNT, CDR2 YYREEE (reference sequence). CDR3 length: 16 residues. The junction had 6 bases not matched to a gene; V was cut back by 4 bases and J by 4 bases.